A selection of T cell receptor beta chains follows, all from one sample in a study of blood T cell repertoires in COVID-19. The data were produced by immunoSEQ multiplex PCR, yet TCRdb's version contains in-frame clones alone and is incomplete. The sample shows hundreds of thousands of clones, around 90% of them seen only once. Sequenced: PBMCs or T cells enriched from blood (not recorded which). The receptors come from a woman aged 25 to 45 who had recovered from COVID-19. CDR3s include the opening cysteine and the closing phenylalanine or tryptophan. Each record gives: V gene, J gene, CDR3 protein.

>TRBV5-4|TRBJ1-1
CASSLTTGNTEAFF
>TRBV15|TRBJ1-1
CATDTGGRGPGTEAFF
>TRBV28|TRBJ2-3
CASSLYSGGASNTQYF
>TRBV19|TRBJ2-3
CASSIGVKRTDTQYF
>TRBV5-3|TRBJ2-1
CARSIPRTSGDHNEQFF
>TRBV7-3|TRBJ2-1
CASSLTGDNEQFF
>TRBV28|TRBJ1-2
CASSFHPKGYTF
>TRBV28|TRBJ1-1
CASSYLTGVGTEAFF
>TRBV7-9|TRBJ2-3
CASSWTGTDTQYF
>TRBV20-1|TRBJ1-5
CSASRGFVQPQHF
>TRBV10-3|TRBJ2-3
CAISELADTQYF
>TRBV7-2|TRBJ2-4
CASSLVRGSKNIQYF
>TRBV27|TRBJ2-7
CASSLLGGGKSYEQYF
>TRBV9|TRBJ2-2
CASSVASGTAWTGELFF
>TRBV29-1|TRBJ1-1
CSVQGRNTEAFF
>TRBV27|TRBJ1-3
CASSLGKGLQGAISGNTIYF
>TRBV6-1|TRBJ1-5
CASSEGQYNQPQHF
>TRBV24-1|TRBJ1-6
CATNDRVSSPLHF
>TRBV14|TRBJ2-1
CASSQQRGGYNEQFF
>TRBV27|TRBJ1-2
CASSPDPVGGGGYTF
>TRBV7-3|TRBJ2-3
CASSFGRGLAGDTDTQYF
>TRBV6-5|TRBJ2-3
CASSYLEGLAGGTQYF
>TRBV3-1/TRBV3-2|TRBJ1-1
CASSQGVPGAEAFF
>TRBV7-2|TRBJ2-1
CASSSMPPSSYNEQFF
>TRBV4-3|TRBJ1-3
CASSRDRGTGNTIYF
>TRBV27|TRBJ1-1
CASSFWDRDTEAFF
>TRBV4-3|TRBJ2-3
CASSQGLAGSLTDTQYF
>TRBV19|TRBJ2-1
CASSIDPIGAQFF
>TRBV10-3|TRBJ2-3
CAIMGTSSDTQYF
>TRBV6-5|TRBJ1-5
CASSYGRGLHQPQHF
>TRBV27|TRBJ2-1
CASSPMGLGLNEQFF
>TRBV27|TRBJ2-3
CASSFLSLTDTQYF
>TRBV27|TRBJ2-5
CASSLSRYQETQYF
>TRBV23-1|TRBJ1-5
CASSQPNPAAGNQPQHF
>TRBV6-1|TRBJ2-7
CASSEGRGFYEQYF
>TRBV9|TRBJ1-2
CASRGVGGYGYTF
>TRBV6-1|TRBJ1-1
CASSEGTGRITEAFF
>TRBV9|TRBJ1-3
CASSVASGRSPTAGYTIYF
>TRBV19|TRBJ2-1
CASSRTSGGPPYNEQFF
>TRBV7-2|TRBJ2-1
CASSALGDTYNEQFF
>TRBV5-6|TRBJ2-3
CASSYWAGPTDTQYF
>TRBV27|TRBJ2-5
CASSPLLTEAETQYF
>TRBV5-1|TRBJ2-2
CASSYGLAFTGELFF
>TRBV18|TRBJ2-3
CASSPERGGGTDTQYF
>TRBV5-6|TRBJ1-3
CASKQTGQRNTIYF
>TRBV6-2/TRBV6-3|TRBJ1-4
CASSYSTVGGFAEKLFF
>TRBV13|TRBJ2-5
CASSFSSGGPLGGETQYF
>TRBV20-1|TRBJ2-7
CSASSGGDQQGYEQYF